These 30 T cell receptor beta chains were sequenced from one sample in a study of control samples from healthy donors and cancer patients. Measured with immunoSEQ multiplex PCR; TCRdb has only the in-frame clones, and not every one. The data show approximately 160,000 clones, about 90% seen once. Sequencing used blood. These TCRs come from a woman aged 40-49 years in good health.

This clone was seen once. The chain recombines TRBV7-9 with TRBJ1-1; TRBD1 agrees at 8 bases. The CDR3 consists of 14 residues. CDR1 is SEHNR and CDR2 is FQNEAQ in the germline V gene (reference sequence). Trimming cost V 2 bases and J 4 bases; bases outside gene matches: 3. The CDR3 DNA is TGTGCCAGCAGCTTACAGGGGGCAGTCACTGAAGCTTTCTTT. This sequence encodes CASSLQGAVTEAFF.

CDR3 loop: CASSGLSSYEQYF. The DNA of the CDR3 is TGTGCCAGCAGCGGCCTTTCCTCCTACGAGCAGTACTTC. The chain uses TRBV7-9 and TRBJ2-7; D call uncertain. CDR1 and CDR2 from the germline V gene are SEHNR and FQNEAQ (reference sequence). Trimming pared 5 bases from V and 0 bases from J, leaving 8 bases between. This CDR3 is 13 amino acids long.

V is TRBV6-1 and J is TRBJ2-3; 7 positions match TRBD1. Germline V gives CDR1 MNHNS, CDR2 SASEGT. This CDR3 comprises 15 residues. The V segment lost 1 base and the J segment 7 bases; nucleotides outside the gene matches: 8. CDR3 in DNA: TGTGCCAGCAGTGAAGTGAGGGGGCTCGGGAATACGCAGTATTTT. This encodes CASSEVRGLGNTQYF.

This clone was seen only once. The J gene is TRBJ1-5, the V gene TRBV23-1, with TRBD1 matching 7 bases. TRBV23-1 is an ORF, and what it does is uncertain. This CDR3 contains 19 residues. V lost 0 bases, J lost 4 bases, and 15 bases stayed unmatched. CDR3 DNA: TGCGCCAGCAGTCAATCGATTACAGAAGGGGGCCCTAGGAATCAGCCCCAGCATTTT. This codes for CASSQSITEGGPRNQPQHF.

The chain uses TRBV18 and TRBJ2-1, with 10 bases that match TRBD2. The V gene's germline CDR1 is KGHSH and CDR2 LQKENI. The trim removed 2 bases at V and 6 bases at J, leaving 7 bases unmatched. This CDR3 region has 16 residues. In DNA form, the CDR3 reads TGTGCCAGCTCACCATCTCGAGCGGGGGGGTCCAATGAGCAGTTCTTC. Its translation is CASSPSRAGGSNEQFF.

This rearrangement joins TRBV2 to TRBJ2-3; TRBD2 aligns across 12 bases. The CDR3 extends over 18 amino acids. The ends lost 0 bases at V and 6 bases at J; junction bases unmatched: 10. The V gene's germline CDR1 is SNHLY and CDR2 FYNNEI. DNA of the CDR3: TGTGCCAGCAGTGAAGCGCTAGCGGGGGGGAGTATTGGGGATACGCAGTATTTT. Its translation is CASSEALAGGSIGDTQYF. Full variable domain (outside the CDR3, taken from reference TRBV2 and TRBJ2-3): EPEVTQTPSHQVTQMGQEVILRCVPISNHLYFYWYRQILGQKVEFLVSFYNNEISEKSEIFDDQFSVERPDGSNFTLKIRSTKLEDSAMYFCASSEALAGGSIGDTQYFGPGTRLTVL.

The CDR3 region is CASSLALAGHQETQYF. The DNA of the CDR3 is TGTGCCAGCAGCTTAGCGTTAGCGGGGCACCAAGAGACCCAGTACTTC. J is TRBJ2-5 and V is TRBV7-8; 8 bases are shared with TRBD2. CDR3 length equals 16 residues. The V and J ends lost 0 bases and 0 bases, in that order; junction bases with no gene match: 3. Germline V CDR1 and CDR2: SGHVS, FQNEAQ. Full variable domain (remainder filled in from reference TRBV7-8 and TRBJ2-5): GAGVSQSPRYKVAKRGQDVALRCDPISGHVSLFWYQQALGQGPEFLTYFQNEAQLDKSGLPSDRFFAERPEGSVSTLKIQRTQQEDSAVYLCASSLALAGHQETQYFGPGTRLLVL.

DNA for the CDR3: TGTGCCAGCAGTAAGAGGTCGGGACAGGGGTACTCCTACGAGCAGTACTTC. It translates to CASSKRSGQGYSYEQYF. The chain combines TRBV27 with TRBJ2-7; 10 bases are a match to TRBD1. Per germline, CDR1 MNHEY and CDR2 SMNVEV (reference sequence). Trimming removed 5 bases from V and 0 bases from J; junction bases left unmatched: 10. The CDR3 has 17 amino acids.

CDR3 DNA: TGTGCCAGCAGCCAACAGGCTTACAATGAAAAACTGTTTTTT. Protein sequence: CASSQQAYNEKLFF. This chain connects TRBV14 to TRBJ1-4; D not resolved. Germline V gene data show CDR1 as SGHDN and CDR2 as FVKESK. The CDR3 consists of 14 residues. Trimming left V 2 bases short and J 5 bases short, with 9 bases between.

The CDR3, as DNA: TGTGCCATCAGTGAAAGGGGGACAGGGGAAGAGACCCAGTACTTC. Translated: CAISERGTGEETQYF. The chain uses TRBV10-3 and TRBJ2-5; 10 positions match TRBD1. CDR1 is ENHRY and CDR2 is SYGVKD in the germline V gene. The V gene end was trimmed by 3 bases and the J gene end by 3 bases; junction bases not matched to a gene: 4. This CDR3 comprises 15 residues.

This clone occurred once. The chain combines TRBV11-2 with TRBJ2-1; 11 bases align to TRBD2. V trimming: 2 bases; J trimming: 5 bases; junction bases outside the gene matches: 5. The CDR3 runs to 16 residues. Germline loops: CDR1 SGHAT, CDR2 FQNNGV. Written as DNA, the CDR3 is TGTGCCAGCAGCTTACCTAGCGGGGGGCCCCACAATGAGCAGTTCTTC. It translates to CASSLPSGGPHNEQFF.

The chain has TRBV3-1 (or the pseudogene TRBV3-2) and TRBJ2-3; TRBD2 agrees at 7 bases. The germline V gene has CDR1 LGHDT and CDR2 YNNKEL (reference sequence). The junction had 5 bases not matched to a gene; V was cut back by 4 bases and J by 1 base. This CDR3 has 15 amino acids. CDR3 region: CASSPSGTRTDTQYF. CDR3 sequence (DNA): TGTGCCAGCAGCCCAAGCGGGACCCGCACAGATACGCAGTATTTT.

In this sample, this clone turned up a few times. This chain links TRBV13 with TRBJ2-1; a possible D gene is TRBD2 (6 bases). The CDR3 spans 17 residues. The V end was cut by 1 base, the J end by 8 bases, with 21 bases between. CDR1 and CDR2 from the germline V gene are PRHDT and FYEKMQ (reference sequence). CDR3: CASSLDRAGDWRDEQFF. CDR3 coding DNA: TGTGCCAGCAGCTTAGATAGGGCAGGAGATTGGAGGGATGAGCAGTTCTTC. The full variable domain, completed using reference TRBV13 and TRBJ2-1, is AAGVIQSPRHLIKEKRETATLKCYPIPRHDTVYWYQQGPGQDPQFLISFYEKMQSDKGSIPDRFSAQQFSDYHSELNMSSLELGDSALYFCASSLDRAGDWRDEQFFGPGTRLTVL.

The CDR3 DNA reads as TGCAGCGACGTGTGGGGATTTAAGAATGGCTACACCTTC. The encoded protein is CSDVWGFKNGYTF. The chain links TRBV29-1 to TRBJ1-2, with D uncertain. Trimming cost V 7 bases and J 6 bases, with 18 bases left between them. The CDR3 sequence is 13 residues long. Germline CDR1 SQVTM, CDR2 ANQGSEA.

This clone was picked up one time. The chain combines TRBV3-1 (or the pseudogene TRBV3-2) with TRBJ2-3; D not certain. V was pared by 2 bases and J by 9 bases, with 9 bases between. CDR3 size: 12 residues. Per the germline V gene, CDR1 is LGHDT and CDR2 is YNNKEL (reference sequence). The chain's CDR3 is CASSQYGETQYF. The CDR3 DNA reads TGTGCCAGCAGCCAATACGGAGAAACGCAGTATTTT.

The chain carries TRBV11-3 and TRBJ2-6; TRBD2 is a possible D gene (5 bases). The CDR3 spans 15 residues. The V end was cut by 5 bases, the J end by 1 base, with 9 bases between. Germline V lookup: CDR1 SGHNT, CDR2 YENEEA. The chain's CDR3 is CASSPGESGANVLTF. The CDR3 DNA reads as TGTGCCAGCAGCCCCGGGGAGTCTGGGGCCAACGTCCTGACTTTC. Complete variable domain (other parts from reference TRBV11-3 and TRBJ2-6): EAGVVQSPRYKIIEKKQPVAFWCNPISGHNTLYWYLQNLGQGPELLIRYENEEAVDDSQLPKDRFSAERLKGVDSTLKIQPAELGDSAVYLCASSPGESGANVLTFGAGSRLTVL.

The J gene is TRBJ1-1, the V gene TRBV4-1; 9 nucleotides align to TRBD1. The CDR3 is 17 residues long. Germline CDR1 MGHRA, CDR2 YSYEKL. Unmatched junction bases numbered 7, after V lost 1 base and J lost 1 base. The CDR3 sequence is CASSQVPGQGSNTEAFF. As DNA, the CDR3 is TGCGCCAGCAGCCAAGTCCCGGGACAGGGATCGAACACTGAAGCTTTCTTT.

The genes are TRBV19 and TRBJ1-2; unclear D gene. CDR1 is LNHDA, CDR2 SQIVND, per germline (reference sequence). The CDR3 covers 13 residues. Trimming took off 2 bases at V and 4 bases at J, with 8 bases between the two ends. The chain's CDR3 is CASSISLSYGYTF. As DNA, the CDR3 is TGTGCCAGTAGTATAAGCCTTAGCTATGGCTACACCTTC.

CDR3 amino acids: CASSPASNYGYTF. CDR3 nucleotide sequence: TGTGCCAGCAGCCCCGCGTCTAACTATGGCTACACCTTC. The rearrangement uses TRBV7-9 and TRBJ1-2, with D unclear. The V and J ends lost 5 bases and 0 bases respectively, with 7 bases between them. The CDR3 sequence is 13 residues long. Germline CDR1 is SEHNR and CDR2 is FQNEAQ (reference sequence).

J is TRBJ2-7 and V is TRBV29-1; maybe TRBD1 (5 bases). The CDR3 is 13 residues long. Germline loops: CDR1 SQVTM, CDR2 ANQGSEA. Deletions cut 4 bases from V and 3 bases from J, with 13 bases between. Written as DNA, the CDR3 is TGCAGCGTTGGTCAGGACACACACTACGAGCAGTACTTC. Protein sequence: CSVGQDTHYEQYF.

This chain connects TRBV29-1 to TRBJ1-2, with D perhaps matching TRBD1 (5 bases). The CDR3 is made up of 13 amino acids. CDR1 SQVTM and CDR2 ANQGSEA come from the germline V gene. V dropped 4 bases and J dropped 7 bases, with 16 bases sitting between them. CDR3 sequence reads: CSVGAGMGVGYTF. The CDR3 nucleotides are TGCAGCGTTGGGGCAGGGATGGGGGTTGGCTACACCTTC.

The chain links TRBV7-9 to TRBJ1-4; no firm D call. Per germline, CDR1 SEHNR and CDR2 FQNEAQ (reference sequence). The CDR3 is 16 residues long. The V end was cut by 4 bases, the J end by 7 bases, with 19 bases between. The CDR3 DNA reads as TGTGCCAGCAGCTCGGCCCGGGATCAGGATCGTGAAAAACTGTTTTTT. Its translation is CASSSARDQDREKLFF.

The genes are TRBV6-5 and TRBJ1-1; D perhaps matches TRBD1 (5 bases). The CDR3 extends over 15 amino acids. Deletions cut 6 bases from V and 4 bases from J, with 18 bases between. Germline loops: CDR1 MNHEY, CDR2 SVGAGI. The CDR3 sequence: CASRKPPSGGTEAFF. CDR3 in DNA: TGTGCCAGCAGAAAACCCCCATCCGGGGGCACTGAAGCTTTCTTT.

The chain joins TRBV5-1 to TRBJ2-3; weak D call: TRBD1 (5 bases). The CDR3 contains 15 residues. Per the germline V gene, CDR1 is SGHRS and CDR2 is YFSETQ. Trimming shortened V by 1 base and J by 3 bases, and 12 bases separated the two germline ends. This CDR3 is CASSLMGLMTDTQYF. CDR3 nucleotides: TGCGCCAGCAGCTTGATGGGGCTTATGACAGATACGCAGTATTTT. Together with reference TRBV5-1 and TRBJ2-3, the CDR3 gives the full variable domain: KAGVTQTPRYLIKTRGQQVTLSCSPISGHRSVSWYQQTPGQGLQFLFEYFSETQRNKGNFPGRFSGRQFSNSRSEMNVSTLELGDSALYLCASSLMGLMTDTQYFGPGTRLTVL.

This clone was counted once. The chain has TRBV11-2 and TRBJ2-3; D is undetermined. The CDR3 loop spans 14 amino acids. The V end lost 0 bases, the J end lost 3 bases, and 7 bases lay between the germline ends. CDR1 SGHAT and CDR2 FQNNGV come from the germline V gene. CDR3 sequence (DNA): TGTGCCAGCAGCTTAGATTGGGTTACAGATACGCAGTATTTT. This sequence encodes CASSLDWVTDTQYF.

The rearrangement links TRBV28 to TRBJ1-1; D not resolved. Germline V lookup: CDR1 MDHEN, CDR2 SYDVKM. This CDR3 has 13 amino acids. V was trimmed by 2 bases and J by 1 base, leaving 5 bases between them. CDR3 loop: CASSLPRNTEAFF. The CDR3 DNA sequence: TGTGCCAGCAGTTTACCCCGGAACACTGAAGCTTTCTTT.

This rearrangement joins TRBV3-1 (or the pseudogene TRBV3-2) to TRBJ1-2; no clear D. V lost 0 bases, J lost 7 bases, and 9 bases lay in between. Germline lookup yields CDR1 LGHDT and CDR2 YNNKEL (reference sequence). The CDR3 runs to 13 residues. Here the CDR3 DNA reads TGTGCCAGCAGCCAAGAATATGCAGGTGGCTACACCTTC. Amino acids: CASSQEYAGGYTF.

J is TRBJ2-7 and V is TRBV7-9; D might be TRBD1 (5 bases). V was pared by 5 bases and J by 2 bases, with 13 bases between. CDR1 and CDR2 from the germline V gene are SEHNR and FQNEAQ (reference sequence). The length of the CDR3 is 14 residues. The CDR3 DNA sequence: TGTGCCAGCAGCCCCTCAGGGCGGCCCTACGAGCAGTACTTC. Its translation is CASSPSGRPYEQYF. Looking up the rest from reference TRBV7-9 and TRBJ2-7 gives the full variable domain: DTGVSQNPRHKITKRGQNVTFRCDPISEHNRLYWYRQTLGQGPEFLTYFQNEAQLEKSRLLSDRFSAERPKGSFSTLEIQRTEQGDSAMYLCASSPSGRPYEQYFGPGTRLTVT.

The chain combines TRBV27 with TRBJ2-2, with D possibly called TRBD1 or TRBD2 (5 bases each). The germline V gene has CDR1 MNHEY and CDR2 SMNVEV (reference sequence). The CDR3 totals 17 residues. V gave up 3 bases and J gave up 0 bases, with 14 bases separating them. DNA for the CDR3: TGTGCCAGCAGTTTCTGGGGACCAGGTACGAACACCGGGGAGCTGTTTTTT. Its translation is CASSFWGPGTNTGELFF.

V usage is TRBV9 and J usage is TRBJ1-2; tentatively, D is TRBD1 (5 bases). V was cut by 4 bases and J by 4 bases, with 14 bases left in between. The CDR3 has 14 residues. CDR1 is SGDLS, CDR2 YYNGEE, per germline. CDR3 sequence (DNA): TGTGCCAGCAGCCCACAGACAGCTTTCTATGGCTACACCTTC. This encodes CASSPQTAFYGYTF.